The present T cell receptor (beta chain) was sequenced within a study of cytomegalovirus exposure and HLA in healthy donors. Regarding the study as a whole: First-cohort TCR clusters tended to co-occur in the approximately 110 validation repertoires, a later analysis found.

Of note for this clone: Its antigen is unknown.

Profiling relied on immunoSEQ multiplex PCR, and the TCRdb table lists in-frame clones only, not all of them. Of about 260,000 clones in the sample, less than 95% are singletons; the top ten hold 3% to 3.5%. In germline, CDR1 is SEHNR, CDR2 FQNEAQ (reference sequence). V was cut by 1 base and J by 8 bases, with 8 bases left in between. The CDR3 contains 12 residues. The gene calls are TRBV7-9 and TRBJ1-2, with D unresolved. The origin of this receptor is a woman aged 25 to 39 in good health and CMV-seronegative. The specimen sequenced was PBMCs. CDR3 protein: CASSLGTGGYTF. The CDR3 DNA follows: TGTGCCAGCAGCTTAGGAACCGGCGGCTACACCTTC.